The 31 T cell receptor beta chains below come from one sample, sequenced in a study of cytomegalovirus exposure and HLA in healthy donors. 60 Vbeta and 13 Jbeta primers were used in PCR. Measured with immunoSEQ multiplex PCR; TCRdb has only the in-frame clones, and not every one. The sample holds around 71,000 clones; approximately 70% are singletons and the top ten take less than 15%. Sequenced input: PBMCs. The receptors originated from a male donor in good health and CMV-seropositive.

The chain carries TRBV11-2 and TRBJ2-5; D is perhaps TRBD2 (6 bases). The germline gives CDR1 SGHAT, CDR2 FQNNGV. V was pared by 3 bases and J by 2 bases, with 10 bases between. This CDR3 region has 14 residues. Written as DNA, the CDR3 is TGTGCCAGCAGCTTGGTGCGGGATCAAGAGACCCAGTACTTC. Translating gives CASSLVRDQETQYF.

The CDR3 sequence is CASSYRGQGTYEQYF. CDR3 sequence (DNA): TGTGCCAGCAGTTACCGGGGACAGGGAACCTACGAGCAGTACTTC. The rearrangement joins TRBV6-5 to TRBJ2-7; TRBD1 aligns across 9 bases. The length of the CDR3 is 15 residues. Unmatched junction bases numbered 4, after V lost 2 bases and J lost 2 bases. CDR1 is MNHEY and CDR2 is SVGAGI in the germline V gene.

This clone was seen a single time. The chain uses TRBV6-5 and TRBJ1-1; the D is unclear. The CDR3 has 14 amino acids. The germline V and J ends were trimmed by 2 bases and 1 base, with 8 bases remaining between them. Germline V gene data show CDR1 as MNHEY and CDR2 as SVGAGI. The CDR3 region is CASSYARRNTEAFF. The CDR3 DNA is TGTGCCAGCAGTTACGCCAGAAGGAACACTGAAGCTTTCTTT.

On this clone itself: The identical CDR3 is also encoded by other nucleotide sequences in the sample. V and J are TRBV9 and TRBJ2-5; D remains unclear. V was clipped by 1 base and J by 5 bases, with 9 bases between them. Germline V CDR1 and CDR2: SGDLS, YYNGEE. The CDR3 length is 13 residues. CDR3 sequence reads: CASSVISGETQYF. CDR3 sequence (DNA): TGTGCCAGCAGCGTAATCTCCGGGGAGACCCAGTACTTC.

V is TRBV27 and J is TRBJ2-7; 10 nucleotides agree with TRBD2. Trimming at V came to 4 bases and at J to 3 bases, leaving 6 bases not matched to a gene. The CDR3 loop spans 15 amino acids. CDR1 and CDR2 from the germline V gene are MNHEY and SMNVEV (reference sequence). DNA for the CDR3: TGTGCCAGCAGTTCAATAGCGGGGGGCCTCTACGAGCAGTACTTC. This gives the protein CASSSIAGGLYEQYF.

In this sample, this clone turned up a few times. This chain links TRBV29-1 with TRBJ1-2; possibly TRBD1 for D (6 bases). This CDR3 is 15 amino acids long. Germline CDR1 reads SQVTM; CDR2 reads ANQGSEA. The V and J ends lost 3 bases and 0 bases respectively, with 14 bases between them. CDR3: CSVDTSGVSNYGYTF. CDR3 DNA: TGCAGCGTTGACACCTCAGGGGTTTCTAACTATGGCTACACCTTC.

The chain combines TRBV6-5 with TRBJ1-1, with TRBD1 as a possible D gene (5 bases). Trimming took off 4 bases at V and 6 bases at J, with 12 bases between the two ends. The V gene's germline CDR1 is MNHEY and CDR2 SVGAGI. The CDR3 is 13 residues long. DNA for the CDR3: TGTGCCAGCAGTTGGGGGGGGGACTCTGAAGCTTTCTTT. Protein product: CASSWGGDSEAFF.

The chain uses TRBV5-1 and TRBJ1-2; no firm D call. CDR1 SGHRS and CDR2 YFSETQ come from the germline V gene. This CDR3 is 11 amino acids long. The V end was cut by 5 bases, the J end by 8 bases, with 10 bases between. The CDR3 DNA reads TGCGCCAGCAGACTTCTGAGCGGCTACACCTTC. This translates into CASRLLSGYTF.

As for this clone: Other nucleotide sequences in the sample specify the same CDR3. The V call is TRBV29-1, the J call TRBJ1-1; TRBD1 is a possible D gene (5 bases). The V gene lost 7 bases and the J gene lost 4 bases, with 7 bases spanning the gap. CDR1 SQVTM and CDR2 ANQGSEA come from the germline V gene. The CDR3 contains 10 residues. The CDR3 spells CSARGTEAFF. DNA for the CDR3: TGCAGCGCTAGGGGCACTGAAGCTTTCTTT.

V gene TRBV30 combines with J gene TRBJ1-5; 7 positions match TRBD1. Per germline, CDR1 GTSNPN and CDR2 SVGIG (reference sequence). Losses at the gene ends were 3 bases for V and 0 bases for J; bases not matched to a gene: 5. CDR3 length equals 15 residues. This CDR3 reads CAWSEGAYSNQPQHF. The CDR3 DNA reads as TGTGCCTGGAGCGAGGGGGCTTATAGCAATCAGCCCCAGCATTTT.

The chain carries TRBV10-2 and TRBJ1-1; 7 positions match TRBD1. The ends lost 8 bases at V and 4 bases at J; junction bases unmatched: 7. Germline CDR1 reads WSHSY; CDR2 reads SAAADI. This CDR3 is 13 amino acids long. The CDR3 bases are TGCGCCAGCCGAGCGACAGGGATCACTGAAGCTTTCTTT. It is translated as CASRATGITEAFF.

This clone was detected a few times. The rearrangement links TRBV29-1 to TRBJ1-3; D is perhaps TRBD1 (6 bases). Germline values: CDR1 SQVTM, CDR2 ANQGSEA. The CDR3 is 15 residues long. Deletions cut 4 bases from V and 2 bases from J, with 15 bases between. In DNA, the CDR3 is TGCAGCGTTGCCTTCTCGACAGGAACTGGAAACACCATATATTTT. Translating gives CSVAFSTGTGNTIYF.

This chain links TRBV11-2 with TRBJ2-7, with TRBD2 matching 11 bases. V lost 8 bases, J lost 7 bases, and 13 bases stayed unmatched. This CDR3 is built from 15 residues. CDR1 is SGHAT, CDR2 FQNNGV, per germline. CDR3 region: CASGDVAGGPLEQYF. CDR3 sequence (DNA): TGTGCCAGCGGAGATGTAGCGGGGGGGCCGCTAGAGCAGTACTTC.

J is TRBJ2-7 and V is TRBV27; 9 bases line up with TRBD1. The CDR3 covers 14 residues. J gave up 6 bases and V 8 bases, and 11 bases lay outside the gene matches. Germline assignment: CDR1 MNHEY and CDR2 SMNVEV (reference sequence). The CDR3 bases are TGTGCCAGCGGAACAGGGGGCTTCCCGGCCGAGCAGTACTTC. This encodes CASGTGGFPAEQYF.

Worth noting for this clone: This CDR3 is also generated by other DNA sequences in the sample. The chain couples TRBV19 to TRBJ2-6; D may be TRBD1 (5 bases). The CDR3 totals 14 residues. V dropped 4 bases and J dropped 1 base, with 5 bases sitting between them. Germline loops: CDR1 LNHDA, CDR2 SQIVND (reference sequence). CDR3 nucleotides: TGTGCCAGTAGTACAGGGTCTGGGGCCAACGTCCTGACTTTC. Amino acids: CASSTGSGANVLTF. Full variable domain (remainder filled in from reference TRBV19 and TRBJ2-6): DGGITQSPKYLFRKEGQNVTLSCEQNLNHDAMYWYRQDPGQGLRLIYYSQIVNDFQKGDIAEGYSVSREKKESFPLTVTSAQKNPTAFYLCASSTGSGANVLTFGAGSRLTVL.

The gene calls are TRBV5-1 and TRBJ2-7, with 9 bases matching TRBD2. J was trimmed by 4 bases and V by 0 bases; bases with no gene match: 5. The CDR3 has 15 residues. Germline V CDR1 and CDR2: SGHRS, YFSETQ. This CDR3 is CASSLAAGGGYEQYF. The CDR3 bases are TGCGCCAGCAGCTTGGCCGCGGGAGGGGGGTACGAGCAGTACTTC.

The chain carries TRBV27 and TRBJ1-1, with 7 nucleotides matching TRBD1. This CDR3 is 15 amino acids long. Germline-derived CDR1 and CDR2 are MNHEY and SMNVEV (reference sequence). Losses at the gene ends were 5 bases for V and 4 bases for J; bases not matched to a gene: 10. CDR3 DNA: TGTGCCAGCAGTCCAGATATACAGGGGACCACTGAAGCTTTCTTT. It translates to CASSPDIQGTTEAFF.

The chain recombines TRBV7-9 with TRBJ2-7; D may be TRBD2 (6 bases). This CDR3 spans 13 amino acids. Germline V gene lookup returns CDR1 SEHNR and CDR2 FQNEAQ (reference sequence). Trimming shortened V by 3 bases and J by 2 bases, and 8 bases separated the two germline ends. The CDR3 sequence: CASSFGGTYEQYF. The CDR3 DNA sequence: TGTGCCAGCAGCTTTGGGGGGACCTACGAGCAGTACTTC.

This clone was observed a few times. The J gene is TRBJ1-2, the V gene TRBV30; D is ambiguous. Trimming took off 2 bases at V and 4 bases at J, with 11 bases between the two ends. CDR1 and CDR2 (germline): GTSNPN, SVGIG (reference sequence). This CDR3 spans 13 amino acids. The CDR3 reads CAWSPGFLYGYTF. As DNA, the CDR3 is TGTGCCTGGAGTCCGGGGTTTCTCTATGGCTACACCTTC. Combining the CDR3 with reference TRBV30 and TRBJ1-2 gives the whole variable domain SQTIHQWPATLVQPVGSPLSLECTVEGTSNPNLYWYRQAAGRGLQLLFYSVGIGQISSEVPQNLSASRPQDRQFILSSKKLLLSDSGFYLCAWSPGFLYGYTFGSGTRLTVV.

The rearrangement links TRBV7-8 to TRBJ1-4; D unclear. The germline gives CDR1 SGHVS, CDR2 FQNEAQ. V lost 5 bases and J 7 bases, leaving 8 bases between the germline ends. CDR3 length equals 12 residues. For the CDR3, the DNA is TGTGCCAGCAGCGACACAAGTGAAAAACTGTTTTTT. It is translated as CASSDTSEKLFF.

V usage is TRBV29-1 and J usage is TRBJ2-7, with 12 bases identical to TRBD2. CDR3 length equals 12 residues. J was trimmed by 5 bases and V by 7 bases; bases with no gene match: 3. CDR1 SQVTM and CDR2 ANQGSEA come from the germline V gene. CDR3 bases: TGCAGCGGCCGACTAGCGGGAGACGAGCAGTACTTC. Amino acid sequence: CSGRLAGDEQYF.

With regard to this clone: This likely reflects a read error, since a far larger clone is one base away. This chain connects TRBV11-2 to TRBJ1-3; D unresolved. Germline V lookup: CDR1 SGHAT, CDR2 FQNNGV. This CDR3 comprises 15 residues. Trimming shortened V by 5 bases and J by 0 bases, and 11 bases separated the two germline ends. In DNA form, the CDR3 reads TGTGCCAGCAGCCATCTAGGAGACTCTGGAAACACCATATATTTT. This encodes CASSHLGDSGNTIYF.

J is TRBJ2-2 and V is TRBV18; maybe TRBD2 (5 bases). The CDR3 contains 14 residues. The V gene's germline CDR1 is KGHSH and CDR2 LQKENI. Trimming removed 6 bases from V and 1 base from J, with 9 bases in between. CDR3 sequence (DNA): TGTGCCAGCTCCCATAGCGAGAACACCGGGGAGCTGTTTTTT. The encoded protein is CASSHSENTGELFF.

This clone turned up a few times. The chain uses TRBV18 and TRBJ1-5; TRBD1 matches at 7 bases. CDR1 and CDR2 from the germline V gene are KGHSH and LQKENI. The ends lost 6 bases at V and 5 bases at J; junction bases unmatched: 7. The CDR3 loop spans 14 amino acids. Here the CDR3 DNA reads TGTGCCAGCTCTTATAGGACAGGAGATCAGCCCCAGCATTTT. Protein: CASSYRTGDQPQHF.

V gene TRBV19 combines with J gene TRBJ1-1, with unresolved D. From germline, CDR1 is LNHDA and CDR2 SQIVND (reference sequence). The CDR3 is 14 residues long. Trimming removed 1 base from V and 0 bases from J, with 6 bases in between. The CDR3 protein is CASSIVGMNTEAFF. CDR3 bases: TGTGCCAGTAGTATAGTGGGCATGAACACTGAAGCTTTCTTT.

The V gene is TRBV7-6, the J gene TRBJ2-6, with a possible D match to TRBD2 (6 bases). The CDR3 has 17 residues. The germline V gene encodes CDR1 SGHVS and CDR2 FNYEAQ. V lost 8 bases, J lost 4 bases, and 21 bases lay in between. CDR3 coding DNA: TGTGCCAGCGGGCCCCGGGGGTCTTCGTCGGGGGCCAACGTCCTGACTTTC. This gives the protein CASGPRGSSSGANVLTF.

The V call is TRBV18, the J call TRBJ2-5, with D unresolved. Germline V CDR1 and CDR2: KGHSH, LQKENI. Trimming shortened V by 2 bases and J by 2 bases, and 6 bases separated the two germline ends. The CDR3 is made up of 13 amino acids. CDR3 loop: CASSPGEQETQYF. CDR3 sequence (DNA): TGTGCCAGCTCACCAGGAGAACAAGAGACCCAGTACTTC.

V usage is TRBV11-2 and J usage is TRBJ2-5, with 10 positions matching TRBD1. The J call may be in error: the DNA end matches TRBJ2-7 better. The CDR3 is made up of 15 amino acids. In germline, CDR1 is SGHAT, CDR2 FQNNGV. CDR3 sequence (DNA): TGTGCCAGCAGCTTAGCAGGGACAGGGGCCTACGAGCAGTACTTC. It specifies CASSLAGTGAYEQYF.

This clone was detected only once. The chain has TRBV5-1 and TRBJ2-7; a weak D match, TRBD1 (6 bases). V was trimmed by 4 bases and J by 2 bases, leaving 10 bases between them. The germline V gene encodes CDR1 SGHRS and CDR2 YFSETQ. The length of the CDR3 is 13 residues. The CDR3 DNA follows: TGCGCCAGCAGCCCCGGGACAACCTACGAGCAGTACTTC. This gives the protein CASSPGTTYEQYF.

This sequence joins TRBV15 and TRBJ1-6; D may be TRBD1 (5 bases). The germline CDR1 and CDR2 sequences are LNHNV and YYDKDF (reference sequence). The length of the CDR3 is 13 residues. Trimming stripped 5 bases from V and 7 bases from J, with 9 bases between. The CDR3 protein is CATSWGPNSPLHF. CDR3 nucleotide sequence: TGTGCCACCAGCTGGGGCCCGAATTCACCCCTCCACTTT.

V and J are TRBV4-1 and TRBJ2-6; 9 bases are a match to TRBD1. V lost 6 bases, J lost 2 bases, and 8 bases stayed unmatched. In germline, CDR1 is MGHRA, CDR2 YSYEKL. This CDR3 contains 17 residues. The CDR3 region is CASRRRDRDTGANVLTF. CDR3 nucleotide sequence: TGCGCCAGCAGACGGCGGGACAGGGATACTGGGGCCAACGTCCTGACTTTC.